These 23 T cell receptor beta chains originate from one sample sequenced in a study of cytomegalovirus exposure and HLA in healthy donors. The data were produced by immunoSEQ multiplex PCR, yet TCRdb's version contains in-frame clones alone and is incomplete. The sample carries about 350,000 clones, around 90% recorded once. The sequencing input was PBMCs. Receptor source: a woman between 25 and 40 years old in good health and CMV-seropositive.

The chain has TRBV6-6 and TRBJ1-2, with TRBD1 as a possible D gene (5 bases). The CDR3 length is 12 residues. Trimming removed 7 bases from V and 3 bases from J, with 9 bases in between. The germline gives CDR1 MNHNY, CDR2 SVGAGI (reference sequence). The CDR3 here is CASIQGDYGYTF. CDR3 nucleotides: TGTGCCAGCATTCAGGGTGACTATGGCTACACCTTC.

The rearrangement uses TRBV7-3 and TRBJ2-1; D is uncertain. With 5 bases removed from V and 10 bases from J, the gap between germline ends came to 12 bases. Germline V CDR1 and CDR2: SGHTA, FQGTGA. The CDR3 has 12 residues. In nucleotides, the CDR3 is TGTGCCAGCAGCCTAGGCCCCGGGGAGCAGTTCTTC. Its protein product is CASSLGPGEQFF.

The CDR3 sequence: CASSPLGQALNYGYTF. The DNA of the CDR3 is TGTGCCAGCAGTCCACTCGGCCAGGCGCTTAACTATGGCTACACCTTC. The chain employs TRBV27 and TRBJ1-2; D unresolved. Per the germline V gene, CDR1 is MNHEY and CDR2 is SMNVEV (reference sequence). This CDR3 spans 16 amino acids. V lost 5 bases to trimming and J lost 1 base, with 17 bases between them.

The chain couples TRBV18 to TRBJ2-1; TRBD2 matches 10 bases. CDR1 is KGHSH and CDR2 is LQKENI in the germline V gene. The CDR3 is 17 residues long. After removal of 2 bases from V and 1 base from J, the junction contained 5 bases not matched to a gene. CDR3 DNA: TGTGCCAGCTCACCAGTGCTAGCGGGAGCATCCTACAATGAGCAGTTCTTC. It codes for CASSPVLAGASYNEQFF.

The gene calls are TRBV2 and TRBJ2-5; TRBD2 agrees at 13 bases. The CDR3 runs 15 residues. J was trimmed by 4 bases and V by 8 bases; bases with no gene match: 7. Germline V gene sequence: CDR1 SNHLY, CDR2 FYNNEI. This CDR3 is CASAGRTSGGETQYF. Written as DNA, the CDR3 is TGTGCCAGCGCCGGTCGGACTAGCGGGGGAGAGACCCAGTACTTC.

The V gene is TRBV5-6, the J gene TRBJ2-5, with 7 bases matching TRBD2. V was pared by 7 bases and J by 4 bases, with 10 bases of the junction left unmatched. The CDR3 spans 14 residues. Per the germline V gene, CDR1 is SGHDT and CDR2 is YYEEEE. The CDR3 reads CASAGFSGPETQYF. Here the CDR3 DNA reads TGTGCCAGCGCCGGATTTAGCGGGCCAGAGACCCAGTACTTC.

J is TRBJ2-6 and V is TRBV27; D is undetermined. This CDR3 has 16 amino acids. Between the trimmed V and J ends, which lost 4 bases and 2 bases, there was a span of 12 bases. The germline CDR1 and CDR2 sequences are MNHEY and SMNVEV (reference sequence). The CDR3 is CASSSLDPAGANVLTF. The CDR3, as DNA: TGTGCCAGCAGTTCGCTCGACCCCGCTGGGGCCAACGTCCTGACTTTC.

This clone was seen only once. The chain uses TRBV7-9 and TRBJ1-4; possible D gene TRBD1, 6 bases. Germline loops: CDR1 SEHNR, CDR2 FQNEAQ (reference sequence). V gave up 5 bases and J gave up 8 bases, with 15 bases separating them. The CDR3 consists of 14 residues. CDR3 bases: TGTGCCAGCAGCGTGGACAGCCTGGGAGAAAAACTGTTTTTT. Translated, it gives CASSVDSLGEKLFF. Based on the CDR3 plus reference TRBV7-9 and TRBJ1-4, the full variable domain is DTGVSQNPRHKITKRGQNVTFRCDPISEHNRLYWYRQTLGQGPEFLTYFQNEAQLEKSRLLSDRFSAERPKGSFSTLEIQRTEQGDSAMYLCASSVDSLGEKLFFGSGTQLSVL.

This chain joins TRBV18 and TRBJ1-5; a weak D match, TRBD1 (6 bases). V was cut by 2 bases and J by 6 bases, with 8 bases left in between. The CDR3 has 13 amino acids. Germline CDR1 is KGHSH and CDR2 is LQKENI. CDR3 bases: TGTGCCAGCTCACCAGGGGGCAGTCAGCCCCAGCATTTT. Its protein product is CASSPGGSQPQHF.

The DNA of the CDR3 is TGTGCCAGCAGCAAAGGGGAGGCGGACAATTCACCCCTCCACTTT. Amino acids: CASSKGEADNSPLHF. V usage is TRBV21-1 and J usage is TRBJ1-6. TRBV21-1 is shown as a pseudogene. The CDR3 runs to 15 residues.

The rearrangement joins TRBV28 to TRBJ2-3, with D unclear. Germline assignment: CDR1 MDHEN and CDR2 SYDVKM. This CDR3 spans 14 amino acids. V lost 5 bases to trimming and J lost 2 bases, with 11 bases between them. The CDR3 coding sequence is TGTGCCAGCAGTAACATACAGAACACAGATACGCAGTATTTT. Translating it yields CASSNIQNTDTQYF.

This sequence joins TRBV7-9 and TRBJ1-6; 8 bases align to TRBD1. Germline V gene lookup returns CDR1 SEHNR and CDR2 FQNEAQ (reference sequence). The CDR3 loop spans 16 amino acids. V gave up 5 bases and J gave up 6 bases; unmatched junction bases: 9. The CDR3 coding sequence is TGTGCCAGCAGCCAAAGCCTCGGACAGGGTAATTCACCCCTCCACTTT. Translated: CASSQSLGQGNSPLHF.

The V call is TRBV30, the J call TRBJ2-7; 7 bases match TRBD1. Losses at the gene ends were 4 bases for V and 0 bases for J; bases not matched to a gene: 6. Germline CDR1 and CDR2: GTSNPN and SVGIG (reference sequence). The CDR3 sequence is 14 residues long. The CDR3 reads CAWTTGVGSYEQYF. CDR3 nucleotides: TGTGCCTGGACCACAGGGGTTGGCTCCTACGAGCAGTACTTC. Using reference TRBV30 and TRBJ2-7 for the parts outside the CDR3, the full variable domain is SQTIHQWPATLVQPVGSPLSLECTVEGTSNPNLYWYRQAAGRGLQLLFYSVGIGQISSEVPQNLSASRPQDRQFILSSKKLLLSDSGFYLCAWTTGVGSYEQYFGPGTRLTVT.

The CDR3 bases are TGCGCCAGCAGCAGGTACAGCGGACAAGAGACCCAGTACTTC. Amino acids: CASSRYSGQETQYF. The chain carries TRBV5-1 and TRBJ2-5, with TRBD2 as a possible D gene (5 bases). The CDR3 has 14 amino acids. V gave up 4 bases and J gave up 2 bases, with 12 bases separating them. Germline values: CDR1 SGHRS, CDR2 YFSETQ. Complete variable domain (other parts from reference TRBV5-1 and TRBJ2-5): KAGVTQTPRYLIKTRGQQVTLSCSPISGHRSVSWYQQTPGQGLQFLFEYFSETQRNKGNFPGRFSGRQFSNSRSEMNVSTLELGDSALYLCASSRYSGQETQYFGPGTRLLVL.

This clone appeared a single time. The sample has other DNA sequences that encode this CDR3 too. The chain couples TRBV29-1 to TRBJ2-3; D is unclear. The CDR3 extends over 11 amino acids. CDR1 is SQVTM and CDR2 is ANQGSEA in the germline V gene. V was trimmed by 4 bases and J by 4 bases, leaving 6 bases between them. The CDR3 loop is CSVVVADTQYF. CDR3 nucleotides: TGCAGCGTTGTAGTCGCAGATACGCAGTATTTT.

This clone appeared a single time. V usage is TRBV7-2 and J usage is TRBJ1-5; TRBD1 agrees at 7 bases. The CDR3 length is 15 residues. V lost 4 bases to trimming and J lost 6 bases; unmatched junction nucleotides: 9. In germline, CDR1 is SGHTA, CDR2 FQGNSA. CDR3 protein: CASSSKTGSSQPQHF. The CDR3 bases are TGTGCCAGCAGCTCTAAGACAGGGTCCTCTCAGCCCCAGCATTTT.

CDR3 sequence: CASSPRGRHNQPQHF. CDR3 sequence (DNA): TGTGCCAGCAGCCCCCGAGGTCGCCACAATCAGCCCCAGCATTTT. This sequence joins TRBV28 and TRBJ1-5; D is unclear. Between the trimmed V and J ends, which lost 6 bases and 3 bases, there was a span of 15 bases. This CDR3 comprises 15 residues. Germline CDR1 MDHEN, CDR2 SYDVKM.

This clone was seen more than once but under ten times. This chain links TRBV5-4 with TRBJ2-3; TRBD2 aligns across 7 bases. Germline V gives CDR1 SGHNT, CDR2 YYREEE (reference sequence). With 6 bases clipped from V and 4 bases from J, the junction kept 8 bases outside the gene matches. CDR3 length equals 14 residues. CDR3 sequence (DNA): TGTGCCAGCACCCCGGAGGCGGGAGCAGATACGCAGTATTTT. This gives the protein CASTPEAGADTQYF.

The table lists this clone with a count of one. This rearrangement joins TRBV18 to TRBJ2-1; TRBD2 is a possible D gene (5 bases). Germline CDR1 reads KGHSH; CDR2 reads LQKENI. The CDR3 has 13 residues. The germline V and J ends were trimmed by 3 bases and 5 bases, with 8 bases remaining between them. CDR3 residues: CASSPGEHNEQFF. The CDR3 DNA follows: TGTGCCAGCTCACCGGGAGAGCACAATGAGCAGTTCTTC.

This chain links TRBV27 with TRBJ2-3; D perhaps matches TRBD1 (5 bases). The germline V gene encodes CDR1 MNHEY and CDR2 SMNVEV (reference sequence). This CDR3 spans 14 amino acids. Trimming pared 5 bases from V and 3 bases from J, leaving 12 bases between. CDR3: CASSPQATTDTQYF. In DNA, the CDR3 is TGTGCCAGCAGTCCACAGGCGACTACAGATACGCAGTATTTT.

This chain connects TRBV9 to TRBJ2-5, with 12 bases lining up with TRBD2. J was trimmed by 5 bases and V by 3 bases; bases with no gene match: 5. This CDR3 contains 15 residues. The germline CDR1 and CDR2 sequences are SGDLS and YYNGEE. This chain's CDR3 is CASSGTGTSGETQYF. The CDR3 DNA sequence: TGTGCCAGCAGCGGGACAGGGACTAGCGGGGAGACCCAGTACTTC.

The chain carries TRBV29-1 and TRBJ2-7; 10 positions agree with TRBD1. V was pared by 1 base and J by 3 bases, with 9 bases of the junction left unmatched. Germline V gene lookup returns CDR1 SQVTM and CDR2 ANQGSEA. This CDR3 region has 16 residues. The CDR3 nucleotides are TGCAGCGTTGAAGCAGGACAGGGGGGTAATCTCTACGAGCAGTACTTC. Its translation is CSVEAGQGGNLYEQYF.

The rearrangement links TRBV19 to TRBJ2-7; weak D call: TRBD2 (6 bases). This CDR3 is built from 15 residues. Trimming stripped 2 bases from V and 4 bases from J, with 15 bases between. Per the germline V gene, CDR1 is LNHDA and CDR2 is SQIVND (reference sequence). The CDR3 region has the DNA TGTGCCAGTAGTATATTGGGGACTGGAATGTACGAGCAGTACTTC. Protein sequence: CASSILGTGMYEQYF.